This T cell receptor (beta chain) was observed in a study of cytomegalovirus exposure and HLA in healthy donors. When sampled, the donors appeared nominally healthy, though they likely had unrecorded immune exposures. V was clipped by 1 base and J by 0 bases, with 9 bases between them. The CDR3 extends over 15 amino acids. From germline, CDR1 is LGHNA and CDR2 YNFKEQ. A remark on this clone: What it recognizes is unknown.

Amplification used 60 Vbeta primers and 13 Jbeta primers. Assay used: immunoSEQ multiplex PCR; TCRdb lists only in-frame clones, some missing. The table records around 130,000 clones, about 70% of them present only once. Study-level points and caveats: A later analysis, which compared TCR beta chains of equal frequency, found the HLA-associated ones more clonally expanded. Near-uniform donor sequencing depth was presumed by presence/absence analyses.

The rearrangement uses TRBV4-2 and TRBJ1-2; D gene uncertain. This TCR was recovered from a woman aged 40 to 50 in good health and CMV-seropositive. Sequencing was carried out using PBMCs. DNA of the CDR3: TGTGCCAGCAGCCAAGGCAAGGAGTCTAACTATGGCTACACCTTC. This sequence encodes CASSQGKESNYGYTF.